This is a list of T cell receptor beta chains from one sample in a study of CD8 T cells in Susac syndrome. One entry per CDR3 protein, called by TCRdb with MiXCR from the immunoSEQ multiplex PCR reads. The sample has more than 150,000 distinct CDR3 sequences; 85% to 95% are singletons. Material: CD8+ T cells from PBMCs. Receptors were obtained from a human donor with multiple sclerosis. The CDR3 runs from the conserved cysteine through the conserved F or W. The D gene is left open where the match is weak. Clone size, where shown, is once, few, many, or a class for clones that have expanded.

d_gene	abundance	j_gene	v_gene	CDR3nt	CDR3aa
TRBD1	-	TRBJ2-3	TRBV13	TGTGCCAGCAGTTCTGGGGTCGCGGGACAGGGGGCTAATACGCAGTATTTT	CASSSGVAGQGANTQYF
TRBD1	-	TRBJ1-2	TRBV29-1	TGCAGCGGGGATCCCGGGACAGGGCTCTATGGCTACACCTTC	CSGDPGTGLYGYTF
-	-	TRBJ1-2	TRBV28	TGTGCCAGCAGTCCAATCTGGGGTGGTGGCTACACCTTC	CASSPIWGGGYTF
TRBD1	-	TRBJ2-7	TRBV19	TGTGCCAGTAGTTGGGACAGGGGAGGCGAGCAGTACTTC	CASSWDRGGEQYF
TRBD1	-	TRBJ2-5	TRBV7-2	TGTGCCAGCAGCTTAAACAGGGGATCCTGGGAGACCCAGTACTTC	CASSLNRGSWETQYF
-	-	TRBJ2-5	TRBV4-1	TGCGCCCGCTGCGAGGGCCGTTCAGAGACCCAGTACTTC	CARCEGRSETQYF
-	-	TRBJ2-2	TRBV9	TGTGCCAGCAGCGGGCCAGGGACACCGAACACCGGGGAGCTGTTTTTT	CASSGPGTPNTGELFF
-	-	TRBJ2-7	TRBV27	TGTGCCAGCAGCCCCTCCTTGGCCTACGAGCAGTACTTC	CASSPSLAYEQYF
TRBD1	-	TRBJ2-7	TRBV4-1	TGCGCCAGCAGCCTCGGACAGGGGCGGAACGAGCAGTACTTC	CASSLGQGRNEQYF
-	-	TRBJ2-1	TRBV6-2/TRBV6-3	TGTGCCAGCAGTCGCCTAGGTTCTGATCAGCAGTTCTTC	CASSRLGSDQQFF
-	-	TRBJ1-1	TRBV19	TGTGCCAGTAATTGGGGGGCAGGATCGAACACTGAAGCTTTCTTT	CASNWGAGSNTEAFF
-	-	TRBJ1-5	TRBV3-1	TGTGCCAGCAGCCTACGGGACTACCCTTTCTCCCAGCATTTT	CASSLRDYPFSQHF
TRBD1	-	TRBJ2-7	TRBV4-1	TGCGCCAGCAGCCAAGCCCCGGGACAGGGCTCCGAGCAGTACTTC	CASSQAPGQGSEQYF
-	-	TRBJ1-1	TRBV29-1	TGCAGCGCGGATAGGGACACTGAAGCTTTCTTT	CSADRDTEAFF
-	-	TRBJ1-2	TRBV9	TGTGCCAGCAGCGTAGGGGAAGGCGCCTATGGCTACACCTTC	CASSVGEGAYGYTF
-	once	TRBJ2-7	TRBV4-1	TGCGCCAGCAGCCAGGATTTCGGTGGAGGGTCAGAAACCTACGAGCAGTACTTC	CASSQDFGGGSETYEQYF